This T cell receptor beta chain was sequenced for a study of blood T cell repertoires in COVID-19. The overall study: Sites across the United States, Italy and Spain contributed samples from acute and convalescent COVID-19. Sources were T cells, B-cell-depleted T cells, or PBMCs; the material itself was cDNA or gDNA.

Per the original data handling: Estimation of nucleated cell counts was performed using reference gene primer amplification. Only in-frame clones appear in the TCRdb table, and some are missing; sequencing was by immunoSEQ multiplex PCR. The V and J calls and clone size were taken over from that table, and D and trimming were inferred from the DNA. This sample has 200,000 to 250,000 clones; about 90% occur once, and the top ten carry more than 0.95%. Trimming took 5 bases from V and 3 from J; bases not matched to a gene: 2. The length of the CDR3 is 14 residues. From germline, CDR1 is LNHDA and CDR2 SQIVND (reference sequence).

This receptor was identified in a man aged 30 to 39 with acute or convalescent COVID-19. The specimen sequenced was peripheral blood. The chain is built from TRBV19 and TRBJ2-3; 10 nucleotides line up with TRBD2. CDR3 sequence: CASSVSGGTDTQYF. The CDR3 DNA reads TGTGCCAGTAGTGTTAGCGGGGGGACAGATACGCAGTATTTT. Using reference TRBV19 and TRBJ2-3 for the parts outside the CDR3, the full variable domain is DGGITQSPKYLFRKEGQNVTLSCEQNLNHDAMYWYRQDPGQGLRLIYYSQIVNDFQKGDIAEGYSVSREKKESFPLTVTSAQKNPTAFYLCASSVSGGTDTQYFGPGTRLTVL.